This TCR beta chain derives from a study of tumor and adjacent non-tumor tissue in lung cancer. The wider study: On average, productive TCRbeta reads reached roughly 3.9 million per sample. The study's findings and limits: Significantly higher TCR diversity was found in tumor than normal lung. Shorter survival was associated with higher TCR diversity in tumors.

The template was RNA from unsorted bulk tissue. Three rounds of nested PCR, following a modified ARM-PCR protocol, produced the TCRbeta library. Each CDR3 protein is one row after TCRdb ran MiXCR on the multiplex PCR reads. Seen here are tens of thousands of distinct CDR3 sequences, over 60% observed once, and the top ten hold approximately 9.5%. V shed 2 bases and J shed 11 bases, with 10 bases lying between them. There are 12 residues in the CDR3. The germline gives CDR1 MDHEN, CDR2 SYDVKM. This clonotype showed up many times. As yet, its antigen is unknown. The specimen sequenced was lung tumor tissue. The chain employs TRBV28 and TRBJ1-5, with D uncertain. This clonotype was sampled from a woman between 35 and 50 years old with non-small cell lung cancer. In nucleotides, the CDR3 is TGTGCCAGCAGTTTAGAAGGCTATGCCCAGCATTTT. It translates to CASSLEGYAQHF.